These 3 T cell receptor beta chains were sequenced from one sample in a study of blood T cell repertoires in COVID-19. The method was immunoSEQ multiplex PCR; TCRdb's version includes in-frame clones alone and lacks a portion of them. The sample holds 320,000 or so clones, about 89% seen once. Sequenced: PBMCs or T cells enriched from blood (not recorded which). The receptors come from a man aged 55 to 70 who had recovered from COVID-19.

J is TRBJ1-6 and V is TRBV19; no clear D. Germline CDR1 is LNHDA and CDR2 is SQIVND (reference sequence). The CDR3 has 14 amino acids. The V gene lost 1 base and the J gene lost 11 bases, with 12 bases spanning the gap. CDR3: CASSIVAGTPPLHF. The CDR3 DNA reads as TGTGCCAGTAGTATAGTGGCGGGCACTCCACCCCTCCACTTT.

The chain combines TRBV19 with TRBJ2-3, with 10 bases identical to TRBD1. Germline CDR1 is LNHDA and CDR2 is SQIVND (reference sequence). This CDR3 is built from 15 residues. Germline trimming cut 9 bases from V and 2 bases from J; bases unmatched to any gene: 8. CDR3 residues: CASQTGGAVTDTQYF. CDR3 in DNA: TGTGCCAGCCAGACAGGGGGCGCGGTCACAGATACGCAGTATTTT.

CDR3 coding DNA: TGTGCCACCAGCAGAGCGGTTGGAGAGACCCAGTACTTC. It specifies CATSRAVGETQYF. The gene calls are TRBV15 and TRBJ2-5; unclear D gene. Deletions cut 1 base from V and 4 bases from J, with 7 bases between. This CDR3 comprises 13 residues. Germline assignment: CDR1 LNHNV and CDR2 YYDKDF (reference sequence).